This T cell receptor (beta chain) was sequenced for a study of T-cell memory formation after mild COVID-19. At the level of the study: TCR clusters were largely donor specific.

Study results and caveats: Detection of some responders pre-infection suggested pre-existing cross-reactive memory T cells participated.

The length of the CDR3 is 14 residues. Trimming pared 3 bases from V and 9 bases from J, leaving 20 bases between. Germline CDR1 reads SQVTM; CDR2 reads ANQGSEA. On this clonotype itself: The target antigen is unknown.

TCRdb recomputed calls from the 5' RACE reads with MiXCR, one row per CDR3 protein. The repertoire holds about 560,000 distinct CDR3 sequences, with about 20% as singletons. The chain has TRBV29-1 and TRBJ2-5; possibly TRBD1 or TRBD2 for D (5 bases each). Material for sequencing was PBMCs or a T cell subset sorted from them (not recorded which). This sequence originates from an adult woman who had mild COVID-19 (a few samples of this study predate the infection). Cell type and time point are not known. The CDR3 nucleotides read TGCAGCGTTGATATCGTGGGCTTGGGGGATCCCCAGTACTTC. It specifies CSVDIVGLGDPQYF.